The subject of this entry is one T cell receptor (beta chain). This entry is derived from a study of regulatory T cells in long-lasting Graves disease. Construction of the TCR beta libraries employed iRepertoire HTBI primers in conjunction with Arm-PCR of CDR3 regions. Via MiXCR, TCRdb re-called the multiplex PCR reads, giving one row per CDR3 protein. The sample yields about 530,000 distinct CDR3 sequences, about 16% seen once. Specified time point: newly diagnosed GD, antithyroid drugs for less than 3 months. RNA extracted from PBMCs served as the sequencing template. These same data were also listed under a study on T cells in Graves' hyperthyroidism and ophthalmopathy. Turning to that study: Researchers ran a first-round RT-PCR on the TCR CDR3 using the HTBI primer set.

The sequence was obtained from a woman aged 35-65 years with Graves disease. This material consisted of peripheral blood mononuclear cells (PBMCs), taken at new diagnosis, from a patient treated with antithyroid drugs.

CDR3 in amino acids: CASSPMGANYGYTF. CDR3 DNA sequence: TGTGCCAGCAGCCCAATGGGCGCTAACTATGGCTACACCTTC. The J gene is TRBJ1-2, the V gene TRBV7-2; no clear D. This CDR3 comprises 14 residues. V lost 5 bases to trimming and J lost 0 bases, with 10 bases between them. CDR1 and CDR2 (germline): SGHTA, FQGNSA.